This T cell receptor (beta chain) is drawn from a study of T cells expressing NK-cell markers. Study details: Seropositivity for HCMV was found in seven of the eight sequenced donors, with one seronegative.

CDR3 length equals 14 residues. CDR1 is SGHAT and CDR2 is FQNNGV in the germline V gene. With UMIs, 5'RACE template switching was used to make TCR beta cDNA. TCRdb reworked the 5' RACE reads into one entry per CDR3 protein, no DNA. Its table lists approximately 460,000 distinct CDR3 sequences. J is TRBJ2-1 and V is TRBV11-2. Sequencing used blood T cells: a sorted CD56 or NKG2C T cell subset, CD4+ or CD8+ T cells, or bulk PBMC T cells (not recorded which). This clonotype was obtained from a woman aged 18-69 years in good health. The CDR3 loop reads CASSPDSSYNEQFF.